This T cell receptor (beta chain) comes out of a study of cytomegalovirus exposure and HLA in healthy donors. Study context: An early data release held tens of millions of unique TCRs from HLA-typed donors. Findings and limits, study-wide: The investigators catalogued 150 to 200 TCR beta chains as cytomegalovirus-associated. A missense variant in DCLRE1C was later tied to TCR beta V- and J-gene trimming. A later analysis associated 16,000 or so TCR beta sequences with HLA alleles at a 0.05 false discovery rate.

This CDR3 is 15 amino acids long. The J segment lost 5 bases and the V segment lost 4 bases, leaving 7 bases of the junction unmatched. Germline lookup yields CDR1 SEHNR and CDR2 FQNEAQ (reference sequence). With regard to this clone: The target antigen is unknown.

The PCR ran on 60 Vbeta and 13 Jbeta primers. The method was immunoSEQ multiplex PCR; TCRdb's version includes in-frame clones alone and lacks a portion of them. The profile shows approximately 170,000 clones, under 80% of them singletons. The sequence was obtained from a female donor in good health and CMV-seronegative. The V gene is TRBV7-9, the J gene TRBJ1-1; 10 bases match TRBD1. Sequences were obtained from PBMCs. CDR3 DNA sequence: TGTGCCAGCAGCTCCGATGGACAGGGGGGGACTGAAGCTTTCTTT. Encoded protein: CASSSDGQGGTEAFF. Drawing the rest from reference TRBV7-9 and TRBJ1-1, the complete variable domain is DTGVSQNPRHKITKRGQNVTFRCDPISEHNRLYWYRQTLGQGPEFLTYFQNEAQLEKSRLLSDRFSAERPKGSFSTLEIQRTEQGDSAMYLCASSSDGQGGTEAFFGQGTRLTVV.